Described below is a single TCR beta chain sequence and its context. Its antigen is not identified. Measured with immunoSEQ multiplex PCR; TCRdb has only the in-frame clones, and not every one. The table has some 170,000 clones, 95% to 96% seen once. This entry belongs to a study of cytomegalovirus exposure and HLA in healthy donors. Study-level background: A subsequent analysis stated that the 100 to 150 validation repertoires were run on the same platform as the approximately 700 first-cohort repertoires. Notes on the study in general: Reports described diagnosis of cytomegalovirus status by the classifier as highly specific and sensitive.

The CDR3 has 13 amino acids. Germline V CDR1 and CDR2: LNHDA, SQIVND (reference sequence). The V gene end was trimmed by 6 bases and the J gene end by 1 base; junction bases not matched to a gene: 1. The study drew the donors from its approximately 120-subject validation cohort, separate from the approximately 700-subject first cohort. The sequence derives from a woman aged 18-29 years in good health and CMV-seronegative. Material: PBMCs. This chain uses TRBV19 with TRBJ2-3, with 7 positions matching TRBD1. The CDR3: CASSDRGTDTQYF. CDR3 sequence (DNA): TGTGCCAGTAGCGACAGGGGCACAGATACGCAGTATTTT.